This T cell receptor (beta chain) emerged from a study of T cells in women clearing cervical HPV infection. Regarding the study as a whole: Each sample's T-cell count was unknown, possibly confounding richness. Timing of associations relative to infection is unclear; T-cell subsets were not isolated. A classifier using richness and V gene abundances reached an AUC of approximately 0.79.

Sequencing used immunoSEQ multiplex PCR; TCRdb keeps in-frame clones, though not all of them. This sample's table has tens of thousands of clones. MY09/MY11 PCR detected cervical HPV DNA; dot-blot assigned genotypes. Worth noting for this clone: What it binds is unknown.

This sequence originates from a woman between 18 and 70 years old with a cervical HPV16 infection that either progressed to CIN3+ or cleared (not recorded which). Input material: blood buffy coat.

The CDR3 sequence is CASSQAGGNQPQHF. The sequenced part of the CDR3 DNA is TGTGCCAGCAGCCAAGCAGGGGGCAATCAGCCC. The chain couples TRBV3-1 (or the pseudogene TRBV3-2) to TRBJ1-5; D might be TRBD1 (6 bases). The read ends 3 residues early relative to the CDR3; the germline J gene fills the gap. The CDR3 totals 14 residues. V gave up 1 base and J gave up 2 bases, with 6 bases separating them. CDR1 is LGHDT and CDR2 is YNNKEL in the germline V gene (reference sequence).